These 24 T cell receptor beta chains came from one sample sequenced in a study of brain T cells in children with intractable seizures. Time point defined: blood from clinic visit 5 months post-surgery; TSC patient then seizure free. Clones were sequenced by immunoSEQ multiplex PCR, and TCRdb holds only the in-frame ones, with some missing. Of under 400,000 clones listed, over 90% are singletons. This material consisted of peripheral blood, taken around 5 months after surgery. Every receptor here comes from a boy younger than two with tuberous sclerosis and intractable seizures.

The rearrangement joins TRBV5-1 to TRBJ2-5; the D call may be TRBD1 or TRBD2 (6 bases each). V was shortened by 2 bases and J by 5 bases, with 19 bases between the two germline ends. The V gene's germline CDR1 is SGHRS and CDR2 YFSETQ. CDR3 length: 16 residues. The CDR3 loop reads CASSLSEGGRGETQYF. DNA of the CDR3: TGCGCCAGCAGCTTATCCGAGGGGGGACGAGGGGAGACCCAGTACTTC.

The CDR3 nucleotides are TGTGCCAGCAGCGACAGGGGGCTCAACTATGGCTACACCTTC. The encoded protein is CASSDRGLNYGYTF. This chain connects TRBV27 to TRBJ1-2; 10 bases agree with TRBD1. CDR1 is MNHEY and CDR2 is SMNVEV in the germline V gene (reference sequence). CDR3 size: 14 residues. The V gene end was trimmed by 6 bases and the J gene end by 2 bases; junction bases not matched to a gene: 3.

The V call is TRBV11-3, the J call TRBJ2-3, with D perhaps TRBD1 or TRBD2 (6 bases each). CDR1 is SGHNT and CDR2 is YENEEA in the germline V gene. CDR3 length: 15 amino acids. Deletions cut 5 bases from V and 6 bases from J, with 18 bases between. The CDR3 sequence: CASSLRGGMTDTQYF. The DNA for the CDR3 is TGTGCCAGCAGCCTGAGAGGGGGGATGACCGATACGCAGTATTTT.

The gene calls are TRBV2 and TRBJ2-7, with TRBD1 as a possible D gene (6 bases). The CDR3 loop spans 12 amino acids. Per germline, CDR1 SNHLY and CDR2 FYNNEI. Trimming pared 7 bases from V and 6 bases from J, leaving 13 bases between. Here the CDR3 reads CASTRSRGEQYF. DNA of the CDR3: TGTGCCAGCACCAGGTCCAGGGGCGAGCAGTACTTC.

This chain connects TRBV7-9 to TRBJ2-1; 8 bases agree with TRBD2. With V trimmed by 5 bases and J by 4 bases, 7 bases remained unmatched. CDR1 SEHNR and CDR2 FQNEAQ come from the germline V gene (reference sequence). CDR3 size: 15 residues. CDR3 DNA sequence: TGTGCCAGCAGCCAAGTAGCGGGAACGTACAATGAGCAGTTCTTC. Translated: CASSQVAGTYNEQFF.

J is TRBJ1-2 and V is TRBV2; D might be TRBD1 (5 bases). V was trimmed by 11 bases and J by 8 bases, leaving 15 bases between them. CDR3 size: 11 residues. Germline lookup yields CDR1 SNHLY and CDR2 FYNNEI. The CDR3 DNA reads TGTGCCGTCATAGGGGTGCAGGGCTACACCTTC. As protein: CAVIGVQGYTF.

In this sample, this clone turned up once. J is TRBJ2-1 and V is TRBV6-1; D gene uncertain. Germline V gene sequence: CDR1 MNHNS, CDR2 SASEGT. This CDR3 comprises 12 residues. Trimming cost V 1 base and J 8 bases, with 6 bases left between them. The CDR3 region is CASSEGVYEQFF. DNA for the CDR3: TGTGCCAGCAGTGAAGGGGTATATGAGCAGTTCTTC.

The chain is built from TRBV6-8 and TRBJ1-4, with 9 bases matching TRBD1. The V gene's germline CDR1 is MNHGY and CDR2 SAAAGT. V trimming: 6 bases; J trimming: 10 bases; junction bases outside the gene matches: 9. The length of the CDR3 is 14 residues. CDR3 DNA: TGTGCCAGCAGGACTACTACAGGGGGCCCAAAACTGTTTTTT. Protein sequence: CASRTTTGGPKLFF.

The chain is built from TRBV9 and TRBJ1-4; D call uncertain. Germline lookup yields CDR1 SGDLS and CDR2 YYNGEE. Trimming pared 1 base from V and 3 bases from J, leaving 7 bases between. CDR3 size: 14 residues. CDR3 coding DNA: TGTGCCAGCAGCGTATCATCGGCTAATGAAAAACTGTTTTTT. Protein product: CASSVSSANEKLFF.

This clone has just one count. The V and J genes are TRBV7-8 and TRBJ2-3; D is undetermined. V was clipped by 1 base and J by 2 bases, with 10 bases between them. The CDR3 length is 15 residues. Germline V gene data show CDR1 as SGHVS and CDR2 as FQNEAQ. The CDR3 region is CASSLGWAVTDTQYF. The CDR3 nucleotides are TGTGCCAGCAGCTTAGGTTGGGCGGTCACAGATACGCAGTATTTT.

The rearrangement joins TRBV6-4 to TRBJ2-6, with D possibly matching TRBD1 (6 bases). Trimming took off 0 bases at V and 3 bases at J, with 15 bases between the two ends. CDR3 length equals 18 residues. CDR1 and CDR2 from the germline V gene are MRHNA and SNTAGT. CDR3: CASSDSPPTGFGANVLTF. The CDR3 DNA follows: TGTGCCAGCAGTGACTCCCCCCCCACAGGGTTTGGGGCCAACGTCCTGACTTTC.

This sequence joins TRBV5-8 and TRBJ2-1, with a weak D call TRBD1 (7 bases). Germline CDR1 is SGHTS and CDR2 is YDEGEE. The ends were cut back, 5 bases at V and 6 bases at J, with 18 bases in the middle. CDR3 length equals 15 residues. CDR3 DNA sequence: TGTGCCAGCAGACCCGACAGGGAGGTCAGCAATGAGCAGTTCTTC. Its translation is CASRPDREVSNEQFF.

This clone was detected once. The chain combines TRBV30 with TRBJ2-7; perhaps D is TRBD1 or TRBD2 (5 bases each). The CDR3 consists of 13 residues. CDR1 is GTSNPN and CDR2 is SVGIG in the germline V gene (reference sequence). V was clipped by 1 base and J by 5 bases, with 12 bases between them. The CDR3 loop is CAWSGGTPNEQYF. The DNA of the CDR3 is TGTGCCTGGAGTGGAGGGACCCCTAACGAGCAGTACTTC.

This rearrangement joins TRBV5-1 to TRBJ2-7; 8 bases align to TRBD2. V trimming: 0 bases; J trimming: 5 bases; junction bases outside the gene matches: 7. Looked up from germline, CDR1 is SGHRS and CDR2 is YFSETQ. The CDR3 is 15 residues long. The CDR3 DNA sequence: TGCGCCAGCAGCTTGGCGGGGGGGTTGGTCGACGAGCAGTACTTC. Amino acid sequence: CASSLAGGLVDEQYF.

This clone appeared a single time. V is TRBV4-1 and J is TRBJ2-1; the match to TRBD2 covers 11 bases. Germline assignment: CDR1 MGHRA and CDR2 YSYEKL. The CDR3 is made up of 19 amino acids. J lost 7 bases, V lost 4 bases, and 18 bases had no gene match. The CDR3, as DNA: TGCGCCAGCAGCCCCATAACTCCTACTAGCGGGAGTAATTATAATGAGCAGTTCTTC. It yields the protein CASSPITPTSGSNYNEQFF.

The J gene is TRBJ1-2, the V gene TRBV29-1; D may be TRBD1 (6 bases). Germline CDR1 SQVTM, CDR2 ANQGSEA. Trimming cost V 7 bases and J 2 bases, with 14 bases left between them. This CDR3 has 13 residues. The CDR3 nucleotides read TGCAGCGCTCAAACAGGGAAGAACTATGGCTACACCTTC. Translation: CSAQTGKNYGYTF.

This clone was detected only once. The V call is TRBV3-1 (or the pseudogene TRBV3-2), the J call TRBJ1-6; no firm D call. Trimming took off 1 base at V and 10 bases at J, with 5 bases between the two ends. This CDR3 comprises 12 residues. Per germline, CDR1 LGHDT and CDR2 YNNKEL (reference sequence). This chain's CDR3 is CASSQAASPLHF. CDR3 nucleotides: TGTGCCAGCAGCCAAGCAGCCTCACCCCTCCACTTT.

The J gene is TRBJ1-5, the V gene TRBV4-2; 8 nucleotides match TRBD1. V shed 0 bases, J shed 6 bases, and the junction held 13 bases outside the gene matches. CDR3 size: 18 residues. Germline V gives CDR1 LGHNA, CDR2 YNFKEQ. The CDR3 DNA reads as TGTGCCAGCAGCCAAGATCCGCCAGGGGGCGGCGGTTCTCAGCCCCAGCATTTT. Translated: CASSQDPPGGGGSQPQHF.

J is TRBJ2-2 and V is TRBV4-1, with D perhaps TRBD2 (5 bases). The CDR3 runs 14 residues. Trimming pared 4 bases from V and 6 bases from J, leaving 12 bases between. The germline V gene has CDR1 MGHRA and CDR2 YSYEKL. DNA for the CDR3: TGCGCCAGCAGCCCGGGATCTGAGGCCGGGGAGCTGTTTTTT. It codes for CASSPGSEAGELFF.

This chain uses TRBV7-9 with TRBJ2-2; perhaps D is TRBD1 or TRBD2 (5 bases each). V was pared by 0 bases and J by 0 bases, with 5 bases between. CDR3 length equals 15 residues. Germline V gene data show CDR1 as SEHNR and CDR2 as FQNEAQ (reference sequence). The CDR3, as DNA: TGTGCCAGCAGCTTAGCGGGGGCGAACACCGGGGAGCTGTTTTTT. Translated, it gives CASSLAGANTGELFF.

The rearrangement joins TRBV10-3 to TRBJ2-1, with 7 nucleotides matching TRBD2. The CDR3 length is 15 residues. CDR1 and CDR2 (germline): ENHRY, SYGVKD. The junction had 2 bases not matched to a gene; V was cut back by 2 bases and J by 1 base. CDR3 DNA sequence: TGTGCCATCAGTGAGAGCGGGATATCCTACAATGAGCAGTTCTTC. Protein: CAISESGISYNEQFF.

The chain joins TRBV5-1 to TRBJ2-1; the D gene is possibly TRBD2 (6 bases). V was trimmed by 4 bases and J by 1 base, leaving 12 bases between them. Germline CDR1 SGHRS, CDR2 YFSETQ. The CDR3 contains 15 residues. The CDR3 protein is CASSGGTDSYNEQFF. The DNA of the CDR3 is TGCGCCAGCAGCGGGGGGACTGATTCCTACAATGAGCAGTTCTTC. Based on the CDR3 plus reference TRBV5-1 and TRBJ2-1, the full variable domain is KAGVTQTPRYLIKTRGQQVTLSCSPISGHRSVSWYQQTPGQGLQFLFEYFSETQRNKGNFPGRFSGRQFSNSRSEMNVSTLELGDSALYLCASSGGTDSYNEQFFGPGTRLTVL.

This chain links TRBV28 with TRBJ2-5; weak D call: TRBD2 (6 bases). The CDR3 totals 16 residues. The germline CDR1 and CDR2 sequences are MDHEN and SYDVKM. The germline V and J ends were trimmed by 5 bases and 2 bases, with 18 bases remaining between them. The CDR3 sequence: CASSPRSSVLQETQYF. In DNA, the CDR3 is TGTGCCAGCAGTCCTCGGTCTAGCGTTTTACAAGAGACCCAGTACTTC.

The chain couples TRBV10-3 to TRBJ1-6, with a possible D match to TRBD1 (5 bases). This CDR3 comprises 16 residues. Per the germline V gene, CDR1 is ENHRY and CDR2 is SYGVKD. V was trimmed by 5 bases and J by 8 bases, leaving 19 bases between them. The CDR3 protein is CAISSQGEFQDSPLHF. As DNA, the CDR3 is TGTGCCATCAGTAGTCAGGGTGAATTCCAGGATTCACCCCTCCACTTT.